This T cell receptor (beta chain) comes out of a study of CD8 T cells in ankylosing spondylitis. Overall study findings and caveats: Some motif variants had been reported before (in reactive arthritis synovial fluid and blood).

By quantitative 5'-RACE with molecular barcodes, the TCR beta libraries were made. MiXCR, applied by TCRdb to the 5' RACE reads, yields one record per CDR3 protein. In the table there are tens of thousands of distinct CDR3 sequences, over 5% of which are singletons. In regard to this clonotype: Its antigen is unknown.

The clonotype originates from a male donor with ankylosing spondylitis. The sequenced material came from synovial fluid, either unsorted or a sorted T cell fraction (not recorded which).

CDR3 coding DNA: TGCAGTGCCGTAGGGACAGGGGTGGGCGAGCAGTACTTC. This translates into CSAVGTGVGEQYF. The chain couples TRBV20-1 to TRBJ2-7; 10 bases agree with TRBD1. The CDR3 extends over 13 amino acids. CDR1 DFQATT and CDR2 SNEGSKA come from the germline V gene (reference sequence). The V gene end was trimmed by 6 bases and the J gene end by 6 bases; junction bases not matched to a gene: 8.